This TCR beta chain was sequenced during a study of shared clonotypes between healthy human individuals. Adult donors, all healthy and HIV-negative, had no recent acute infections or vaccinations. The assay ran at deep level. Some clones are missing from TCRdb's copy, which holds only in-frame ones; the method was immunoSEQ multiplex PCR. The profile shows 2 million to 2.5 million clones, 93% of them singletons. CDR1 and CDR2 (germline): SGHRS, YFSETQ. The length of the CDR3 is 15 residues. Trimming cost V 8 bases and J 4 bases; bases outside gene matches: 8. The chain is built from TRBV5-1 and TRBJ2-6; 8 bases map to TRBD1. This TCR was recovered from a man aged 18 to 30 in good health. Some clones in this sample may be carry-over from other donors' samples. Source material: naive CD4+ T cells from PBMCs. As to subset: CD45RA+ positively selected. CDR3 nucleotides: TGCGCCAGTACGACAGGGGCGTTCGGGGCCAACGTCCTGACTTTC. Protein: CASTTGAFGANVLTF.